This is a list of T cell receptor beta chains from one sample in a study of blood T cell repertoires in COVID-19. Measured with immunoSEQ multiplex PCR; TCRdb has only the in-frame clones, and not every one. The sample lists 270,000 or so clones, roughly 90% seen once, with around 10% in the top ten. Sequenced: peripheral blood. These receptor sequences come from a woman between 25 and 40 years old with COVID-19, enrolled during active disease. Both conserved end residues are part of each CDR3. Each record gives: D gene, V gene, J gene, clone size, CDR3 length, CDR3 protein, CDR3 DNA. D genes are given only for firm matches. Clone size is stated in some rows and not others, as once, few, many or a class when expanded.

.	TRBV2	TRBJ1-2	.	16	CASSEAAGRSNYGYTF	TGTGCCAGCAGTGAAGCGGCAGGGAGGTCCAACTATGGCTACACCTTC
.	TRBV12-3/TRBV12-4	TRBJ2-2	.	12	CATSRIYRELFF	TGTGCCACCTCTCGTATTTATCGGGAGCTGTTTTTT
.	TRBV18	TRBJ1-5	.	13	CASSKGVDQPQHF	TGTGCCAGCTCAAAGGGGGTAGATCAGCCCCAGCATTTT
.	TRBV19	TRBJ1-5	.	13	CASTTTWAQPQHF	TGTGCCAGTACCACAACCTGGGCTCAGCCCCAGCATTTT
.	TRBV12-5	TRBJ1-2	.	14	CASGLFGQAYGYTF	TGTGCTAGTGGTTTGTTTGGGCAGGCCTATGGCTACACCTTC
.	TRBV18	TRBJ2-7	.	14	CASSSDFFGYEQYF	TGTGCCAGCTCATCAGACTTTTTCGGCTACGAGCAGTACTTC
TRBD1	TRBV19	TRBJ1-1	.	17	CASSMAGQGYSYTEAFF	TGTGCCAGTAGTATGGCCGGACAGGGTTATTCATACACTGAAGCTTTCTTT
.	TRBV11-2	TRBJ2-1	.	14	CASSPWTDNNEQFF	TGTGCCAGCAGCCCGTGGACAGACAACAATGAGCAGTTCTTC
.	TRBV28	TRBJ1-6	.	13	CASSRGRFSTLHF	TGTGCCAGCTCTCGCGGAAGATTCTCGACCCTCCACTTT
.	TRBV6-5	TRBJ2-2	.	13	CASRGPNTGELFF	TGTGCCAGCCGAGGGCCGAACACCGGGGAGCTGTTTTTT
TRBD1	TRBV24-1	TRBJ1-2	once	14	CATSDLGQGASYTF	TGTGCCACCAGTGATTTGGGGCAGGGGGCAAGCTACACCTTC
.	TRBV19	TRBJ1-6	.	13	CASSMSRNSPLHF	TGTGCCAGTAGTATGAGTCGTAATTCACCCCTCCACTTT
TRBD2	TRBV3-1/TRBV3-2	TRBJ2-3	few	19	CASSSGWGGGRLNTDTQYF	TGTGCCAGCAGCTCAGGGTGGGGCGGGGGGCGCCTCAACACAGATACGCAGTATTTT
TRBD2	TRBV11-2	TRBJ2-1	.	15	CASSSRTSGGAGQFF	TGTGCCAGCAGCTCCCGGACTAGCGGGGGGGCCGGGCAGTTCTTC
.	TRBV7-2	TRBJ1-2	.	15	CASSLGGSPSYGYTF	TGTGCCAGCAGCTTAGGGGGCAGCCCAAGCTATGGCTACACCTTC
.	TRBV5-6	TRBJ1-5	.	16	CASSLHPLISNQPQHF	TGTGCCAGCAGCTTGCACCCACTGATAAGCAATCAGCCCCAGCATTTT
TRBD1	TRBV19	TRBJ1-5	.	14	CASSWTGSNQPQHF	TGTGCCAGTAGTTGGACAGGGAGCAATCAGCCCCAGCATTTT
TRBD2	TRBV9	TRBJ2-5	.	18	CASSTRGRGLAARETQYF	TGTGCCAGCAGCACCCGCGGGAGGGGACTAGCGGCCCGAGAGACCCAGTACTTC
.	TRBV5-1	TRBJ1-3	.	17	CASSRGPGTFGGNTIYF	TGCGCCAGCAGTCGGGGTCCTGGAACCTTTGGCGGAAACACCATATATTTT
.	TRBV21-1	TRBJ2-5	.	15	CASSKKTVAQETQYF	TGTGCCAGCAGCAAAAAGACAGTAGCCCAAGAGACCCAGTACTTC
.	TRBV7-9	TRBJ1-1	.	13	CASTRTVNTEAFF	TGTGCCAGCACCCGGACTGTGAACACTGAAGCTTTCTTT
.	TRBV15	TRBJ1-5	.	15	CATSRSQGPGQPQHF	TGTGCCACCAGCAGGTCTCAGGGGCCAGGTCAGCCCCAGCATTTT
.	TRBV10-2	TRBJ1-1	.	13	CASSPAGLTEAFF	TGCGCCAGCAGCCCCGCAGGGTTGACTGAAGCTTTCTTT
.	TRBV9	TRBJ1-1	.	13	CASSVVGAGEAFF	TGTGCCAGCAGCGTAGTTGGAGCAGGGGAGGCTTTCTTT
TRBD1	TRBV6-1	TRBJ2-2	.	18	CASSARGPGTGTTGELFF	TGTGCCAGCAGTGCGAGAGGACCCGGGACAGGAACTACCGGGGAGCTGTTTTTT
.	TRBV7-9	TRBJ2-1	.	12	CASSLQGDEQFF	TGTGCCAGCAGCTTACAGGGCGATGAGCAGTTCTTC
TRBD2	TRBV3-1/TRBV3-2	TRBJ2-7	few	15	CASSPRVGGSYEQYF	TGTGCCAGCAGCCCCCGCGTCGGGGGGTCCTACGAGCAGTACTTC
.	TRBV7-8	TRBJ2-5	.	14	CASSFLTGKETQYF	TGTGCCAGCAGCTTCCTGACGGGGAAAGAGACCCAGTACTTC
TRBD1	TRBV10-3	TRBJ1-2	.	13	CAISFGTDYGYTF	TGTGCCATCAGCTTTGGGACAGACTATGGCTACACCTTC
TRBD1	TRBV18	TRBJ1-2	.	15	CASSPDRGSDYGYTF	TGTGCCAGCTCCCCCGACAGGGGTTCGGACTATGGCTACACCTTC
TRBD2	TRBV6-5	TRBJ2-1	.	15	CASSYTSGGVYEQFF	TGTGCCAGCAGTTATACTAGCGGGGGGGTGTATGAGCAGTTCTTC
.	TRBV6-5	TRBJ1-1	.	13	CASRRQLNTEAFF	TGTGCCAGCAGGAGACAGTTAAACACTGAAGCTTTCTTT
TRBD2	TRBV4-1	TRBJ2-1	once	17	CASSPPSGRPSYNEQFF	TGCGCCAGCAGCCCTCCTAGCGGGCGTCCCTCCTACAATGAGCAGTTCTTC
TRBD1	TRBV6-5	TRBJ1-5	once	14	CASRMGQFNQPQHF	TGTGCCAGCAGGATGGGACAGTTCAATCAGCCCCAGCATTTT
.	TRBV24-1	TRBJ2-5	.	14	CATSAAEDPETQYF	TGTGCCACCAGTGCTGCGGAAGACCCAGAGACCCAGTACTTC
TRBD1	TRBV4-1	TRBJ1-5	once	15	CASSQADRATQPQHF	TGCGCCAGCAGCCAAGCGGACAGGGCTACGCAGCCCCAGCATTTT
TRBD1	TRBV23-1	TRBJ1-2	.	22	CASSQSGDREETNEVVGYGYTF	TGCGCCAGCAGTCAATCCGGGGACAGGGAGGAGACAAATGAGGTCGTGGGTTATGGCTACACCTTC
TRBD1	TRBV28	TRBJ2-7	.	14	CASRDTGGGYEQYF	TGTGCCAGCAGGGATACAGGGGGCGGATACGAGCAGTACTTC
.	TRBV18	TRBJ1-5	.	13	CASSPGGNQPQHF	TGTGCCAGCTCACCCGGGGGCAATCAGCCCCAGCATTTT
.	TRBV21-1	TRBJ1-3	.	18	CASSKSKQGVPSGNTIYF	TGTGCCAGCAGCAAATCGAAACAGGGGGTGCCCTCTGGAAACACCATATATTTT
TRBD1	TRBV19	TRBJ2-1	.	16	CASSQLPGQGDNEQFF	TGTGCCAGTAGTCAGTTACCGGGACAGGGGGACAATGAGCAGTTCTTC
.	TRBV6-4	TRBJ1-1	once	13	CASREGPYREAFF	TGTGCCAGCAGGGAGGGACCCTATCGTGAAGCTTTCTTT
.	TRBV5-6	TRBJ2-7	.	11	CASSLGGPQYF	TGTGCCAGCAGCTTGGGGGGCCCACAGTACTTC
TRBD1	TRBV28	TRBJ1-2	few	12	CASRLTGGGYTF	TGTGCCAGCAGGCTCACAGGGGGTGGCTACACCTTC
TRBD1	TRBV5-1	TRBJ2-3	once	15	CASSAGQGHGDTQYF	TGCGCCAGCAGCGCGGGACAGGGACATGGTGATACGCAGTATTTT
TRBD2	TRBV3-1/TRBV3-2	TRBJ2-1	.	16	CASSQGLAGGYNEQFF	TGTGCCAGCAGCCAAGGCCTAGCGGGGGGGTACAATGAGCAGTTCTTC
.	TRBV27	TRBJ1-3	.	13	CASSYDWGNTIYF	TGTGCCAGCAGTTACGACTGGGGAAACACCATATATTTT
.	TRBV20-1	TRBJ1-2	.	11	CSASVPGGYTF	TGCAGTGCTTCAGTACCCGGGGGCTACACCTTC
.	TRBV15	TRBJ2-7	few	15	CATSRDGTQFYEQYF	TGTGCCACCAGCAGAGACGGGACTCAATTCTACGAGCAGTACTTC
.	TRBV5-8	TRBJ2-3	.	15	CASTRGTIGTDTQYF	TGTGCCAGCACCCGGGGAACGATTGGCACAGATACGCAGTATTTT